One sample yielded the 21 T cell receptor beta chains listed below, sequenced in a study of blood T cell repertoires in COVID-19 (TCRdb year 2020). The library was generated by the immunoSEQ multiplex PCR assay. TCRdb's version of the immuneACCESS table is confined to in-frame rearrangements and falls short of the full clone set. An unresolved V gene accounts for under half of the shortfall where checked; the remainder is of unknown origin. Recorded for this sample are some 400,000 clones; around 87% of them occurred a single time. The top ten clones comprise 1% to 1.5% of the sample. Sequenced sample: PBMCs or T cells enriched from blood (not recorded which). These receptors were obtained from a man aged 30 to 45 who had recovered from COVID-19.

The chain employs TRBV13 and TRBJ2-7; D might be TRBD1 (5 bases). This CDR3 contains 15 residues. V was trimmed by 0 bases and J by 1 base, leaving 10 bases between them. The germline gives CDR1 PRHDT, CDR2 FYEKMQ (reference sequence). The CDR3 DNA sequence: TGTGCCAGCAGCTTAGGAGGCAGGGCGTCCTACGAGCAGTACTTC. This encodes CASSLGGRASYEQYF.

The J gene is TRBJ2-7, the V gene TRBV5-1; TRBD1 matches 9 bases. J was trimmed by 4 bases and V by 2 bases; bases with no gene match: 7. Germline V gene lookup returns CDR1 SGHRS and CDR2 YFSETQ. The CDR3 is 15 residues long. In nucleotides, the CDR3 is TGCGCCAGCAGCTTAACAGGGGGCCACGGGTACGAGCAGTACTTC. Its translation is CASSLTGGHGYEQYF.

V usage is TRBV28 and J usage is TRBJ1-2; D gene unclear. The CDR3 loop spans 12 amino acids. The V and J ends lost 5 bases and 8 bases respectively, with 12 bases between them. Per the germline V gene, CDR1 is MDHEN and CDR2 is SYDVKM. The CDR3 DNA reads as TGTGCCAGCAGTCCCAGGAGGGAGGGCTACACCTTC. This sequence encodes CASSPRREGYTF.

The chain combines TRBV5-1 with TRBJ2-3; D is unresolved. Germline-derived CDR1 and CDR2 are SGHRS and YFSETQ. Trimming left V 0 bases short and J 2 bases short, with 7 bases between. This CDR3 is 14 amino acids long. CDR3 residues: CASSLAGDTDTQYF. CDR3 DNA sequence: TGCGCCAGCAGCTTGGCGGGTGACACAGATACGCAGTATTTT.

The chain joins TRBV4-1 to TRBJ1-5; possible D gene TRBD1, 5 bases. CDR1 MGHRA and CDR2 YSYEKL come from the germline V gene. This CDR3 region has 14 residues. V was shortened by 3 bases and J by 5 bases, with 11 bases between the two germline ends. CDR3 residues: CASSQNTGDQPQHF. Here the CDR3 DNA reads TGCGCCAGCAGCCAGAATACGGGGGATCAGCCCCAGCATTTT.

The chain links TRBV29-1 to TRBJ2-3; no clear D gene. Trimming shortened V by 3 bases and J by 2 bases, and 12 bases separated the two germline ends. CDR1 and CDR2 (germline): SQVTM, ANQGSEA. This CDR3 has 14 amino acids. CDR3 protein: CSVDGQVLTDTQYF. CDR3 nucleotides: TGCAGCGTTGACGGTCAGGTCCTCACAGATACGCAGTATTTT.

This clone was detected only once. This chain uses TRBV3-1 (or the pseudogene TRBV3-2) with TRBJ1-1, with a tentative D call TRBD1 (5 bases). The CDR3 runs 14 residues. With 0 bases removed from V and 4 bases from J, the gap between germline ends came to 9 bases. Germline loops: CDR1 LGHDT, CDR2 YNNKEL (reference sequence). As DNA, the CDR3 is TGTGCCAGCAGCCAAGATGGGGGGACCACTGAAGCTTTCTTT. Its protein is CASSQDGGTTEAFF.

The CDR3 sequence is CASSLEVGASPLHF. The DNA for the CDR3 is TGCGCCAGCAGCTTGGAGGTAGGGGCATCACCCCTCCACTTT. The chain carries TRBV5-1 and TRBJ1-6; D may be TRBD1 (5 bases). The CDR3 is 14 amino acids. V lost 0 bases to trimming and J lost 10 bases, with 11 bases between them. Germline loops: CDR1 SGHRS, CDR2 YFSETQ. Combining the CDR3 with reference TRBV5-1 and TRBJ1-6 gives the whole variable domain KAGVTQTPRYLIKTRGQQVTLSCSPISGHRSVSWYQQTPGQGLQFLFEYFSETQRNKGNFPGRFSGRQFSNSRSEMNVSTLELGDSALYLCASSLEVGASPLHFGNGTRLTVT.

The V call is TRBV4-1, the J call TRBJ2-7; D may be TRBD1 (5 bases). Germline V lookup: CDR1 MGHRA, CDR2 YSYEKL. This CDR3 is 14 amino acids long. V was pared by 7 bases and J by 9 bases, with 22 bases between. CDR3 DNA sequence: TGCGCCAGCACCGATCAAGTAGGGGCCCGAGGGCAGTACTTC. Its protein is CASTDQVGARGQYF.

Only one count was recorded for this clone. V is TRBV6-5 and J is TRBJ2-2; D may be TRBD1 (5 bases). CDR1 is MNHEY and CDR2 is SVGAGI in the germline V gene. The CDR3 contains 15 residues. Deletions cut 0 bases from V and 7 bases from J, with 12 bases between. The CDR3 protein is CASSYSLGAYGELFF. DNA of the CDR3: TGTGCCAGCAGTTACTCTCTAGGGGCGTACGGGGAGCTGTTTTTT.

CDR3 sequence: CASKIRGGETQYF. The CDR3, as DNA: TGTGCCAGCAAAATCAGGGGTGGGGAGACCCAGTACTTC. The chain links TRBV6-5 to TRBJ2-5; the D gene is possibly TRBD1 (6 bases). V lost 7 bases and J lost 5, with 14 bases in between. Germline CDR1 and CDR2: MNHEY and SVGAGI. The CDR3 is 13 amino acids.

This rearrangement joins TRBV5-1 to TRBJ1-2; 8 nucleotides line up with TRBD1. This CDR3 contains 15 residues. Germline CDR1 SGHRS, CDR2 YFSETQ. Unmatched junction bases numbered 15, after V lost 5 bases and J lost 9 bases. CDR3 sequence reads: CASRQGETGAHSYTF. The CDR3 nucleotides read TGCGCCAGCAGACAGGGAGAGACAGGGGCCCATAGCTACACCTTC.

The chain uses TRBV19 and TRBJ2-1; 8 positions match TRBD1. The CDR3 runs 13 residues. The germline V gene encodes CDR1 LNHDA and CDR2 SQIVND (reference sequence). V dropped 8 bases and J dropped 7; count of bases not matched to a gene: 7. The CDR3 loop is CASRRGRINEQFF. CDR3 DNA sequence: TGTGCCAGTCGCAGGGGGCGGATTAATGAGCAGTTCTTC. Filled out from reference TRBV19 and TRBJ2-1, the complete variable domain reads DGGITQSPKYLFRKEGQNVTLSCEQNLNHDAMYWYRQDPGQGLRLIYYSQIVNDFQKGDIAEGYSVSREKKESFPLTVTSAQKNPTAFYLCASRRGRINEQFFGPGTRLTVL.

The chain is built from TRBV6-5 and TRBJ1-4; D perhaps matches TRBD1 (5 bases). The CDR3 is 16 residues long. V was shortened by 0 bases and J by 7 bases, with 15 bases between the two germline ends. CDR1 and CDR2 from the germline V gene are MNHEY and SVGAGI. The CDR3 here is CASSYSLSQTVEKLFF. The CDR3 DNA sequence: TGTGCCAGCAGTTACTCGCTAAGTCAGACAGTTGAAAAACTGTTTTTT.

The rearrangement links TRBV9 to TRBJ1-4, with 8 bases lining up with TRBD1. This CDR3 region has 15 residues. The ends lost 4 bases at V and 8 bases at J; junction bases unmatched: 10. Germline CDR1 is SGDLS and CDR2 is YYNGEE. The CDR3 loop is CASSPRQGLSEKLFF. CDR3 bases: TGTGCCAGCAGCCCCAGACAGGGGCTAAGCGAAAAACTGTTTTTT.

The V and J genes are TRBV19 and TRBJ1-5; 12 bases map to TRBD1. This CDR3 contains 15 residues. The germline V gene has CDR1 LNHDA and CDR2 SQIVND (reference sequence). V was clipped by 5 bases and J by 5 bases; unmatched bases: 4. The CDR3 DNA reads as TGTGCCAGTAGTCCCGGGACAGGGGGCCATCAGCCCCAGCATTTT. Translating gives CASSPGTGGHQPQHF. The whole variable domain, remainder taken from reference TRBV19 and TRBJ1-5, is DGGITQSPKYLFRKEGQNVTLSCEQNLNHDAMYWYRQDPGQGLRLIYYSQIVNDFQKGDIAEGYSVSREKKESFPLTVTSAQKNPTAFYLCASSPGTGGHQPQHFGDGTRLSIL.

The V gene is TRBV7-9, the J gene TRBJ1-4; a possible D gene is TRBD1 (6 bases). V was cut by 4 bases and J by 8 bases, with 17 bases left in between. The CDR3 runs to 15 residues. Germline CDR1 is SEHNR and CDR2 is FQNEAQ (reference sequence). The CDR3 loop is CASSSNLRGREKLFF. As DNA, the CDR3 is TGTGCCAGCAGCTCGAATCTCAGGGGTAGGGAAAAACTGTTTTTT.

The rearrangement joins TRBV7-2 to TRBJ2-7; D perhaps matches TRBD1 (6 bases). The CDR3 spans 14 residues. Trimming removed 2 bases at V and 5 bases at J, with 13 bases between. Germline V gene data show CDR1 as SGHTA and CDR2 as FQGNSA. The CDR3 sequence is CASSLQGFLDEQYF. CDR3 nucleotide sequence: TGTGCCAGCAGCTTACAGGGGTTTCTGGACGAGCAGTACTTC.

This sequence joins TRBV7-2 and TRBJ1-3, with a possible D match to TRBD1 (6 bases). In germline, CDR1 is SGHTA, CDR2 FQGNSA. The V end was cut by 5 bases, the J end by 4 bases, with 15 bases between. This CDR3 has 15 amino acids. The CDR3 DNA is TGTGCCAGCAGCGGGGGCAGGGGTGGAGGAAACACCATATATTTT. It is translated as CASSGGRGGGNTIYF.

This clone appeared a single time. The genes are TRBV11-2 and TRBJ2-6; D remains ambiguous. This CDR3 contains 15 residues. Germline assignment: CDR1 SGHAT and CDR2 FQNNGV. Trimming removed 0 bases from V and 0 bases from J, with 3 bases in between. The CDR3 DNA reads TGTGCCAGCAGCTTAGAGAGCTCTGGGGCCAACGTCCTGACTTTC. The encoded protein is CASSLESSGANVLTF.

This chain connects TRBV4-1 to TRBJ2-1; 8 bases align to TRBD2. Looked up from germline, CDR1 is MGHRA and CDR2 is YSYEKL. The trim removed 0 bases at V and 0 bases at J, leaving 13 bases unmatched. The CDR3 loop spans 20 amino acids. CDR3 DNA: TGCGCCAGCAGCCAAGATCACGTGGCGGGGGGACCTAGCTCCTACAATGAGCAGTTCTTC. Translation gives CASSQDHVAGGPSSYNEQFF.